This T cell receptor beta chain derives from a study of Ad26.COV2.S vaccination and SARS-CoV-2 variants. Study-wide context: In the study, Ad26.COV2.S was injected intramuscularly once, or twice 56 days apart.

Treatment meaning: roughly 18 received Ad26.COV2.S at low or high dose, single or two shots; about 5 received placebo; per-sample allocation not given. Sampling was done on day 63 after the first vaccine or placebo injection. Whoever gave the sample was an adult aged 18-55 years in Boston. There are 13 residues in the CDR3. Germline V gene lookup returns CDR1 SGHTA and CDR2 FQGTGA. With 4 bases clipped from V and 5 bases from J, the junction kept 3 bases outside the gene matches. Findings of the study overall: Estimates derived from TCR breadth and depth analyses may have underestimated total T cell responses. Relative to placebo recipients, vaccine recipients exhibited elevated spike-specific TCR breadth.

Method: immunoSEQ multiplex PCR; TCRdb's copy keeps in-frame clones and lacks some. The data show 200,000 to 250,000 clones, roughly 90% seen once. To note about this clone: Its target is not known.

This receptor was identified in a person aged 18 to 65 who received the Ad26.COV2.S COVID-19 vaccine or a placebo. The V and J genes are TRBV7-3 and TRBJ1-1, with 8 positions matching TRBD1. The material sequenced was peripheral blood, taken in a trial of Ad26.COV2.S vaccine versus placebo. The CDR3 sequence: CASSSGQGTEAFF. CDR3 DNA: TGTGCCAGCAGCTCTGGACAGGGAACTGAAGCTTTCTTT.